The following is a T cell receptor (beta chain) sequence with its context. No antigen is known for it. This CDR3 has 15 amino acids. Per the germline V gene, CDR1 is SNHLY and CDR2 is FYNNEI. Trimming removed 3 bases at V and 0 bases at J, with 9 bases between. Sequenced by immunoSEQ multiplex PCR; TCRdb stores in-frame clones only, minus some. The sample has roughly 34,000 clones, over 60% seen once; the top ten hold about a fifth. These data belong to a study of OX40 agonist ivuxolimab in advanced cancers. General observations from the study: Individuals who were partial responders at 0.1-3.0 mg/kg had clonal expansion that ranked among the lowest. On average, CD8+ T cells showed a greater number of expanded clones than CD4+. CD4+ and CD8+ T cells in blood underwent clonal expansion by week 6 at 0.1 to 3.0 mg/kg.

The clonotype was recovered from an adult with an advanced solid tumor such as melanoma, head and neck, liver or kidney cancer. The sample was CD4+ or CD8+ T cells sorted from blood, taken in a trial of the OX40 agonist ivuxolimab. V and J are TRBV2 and TRBJ2-1, with D tentatively TRBD1 or TRBD2 (5 bases each). CDR3 DNA sequence: TGTGCCAGCAGTGACCAGGGAGCCTCCTACAATGAGCAGTTCTTC. Amino acids: CASSDQGASYNEQFF.